The 26 T cell receptor beta chains presented below share a single source sample, sequenced in a study of T-cell reconstitution after alpha-beta-depleted transplantation in children. TCRbeta library construction was performed incorporating unique molecular identifiers. TCRdb analysed the PCR reads with MiXCR anew, one entry per CDR3 protein. The sample consists of 800,000 to 1,000,000 distinct CDR3 sequences, 25% to 35% of them appearing once. Sequenced material: PBMCs, mostly from graft donor cells, taken 360 days after TCRalphabeta/CD19-depleted stem cell transplant. The receptors were gathered from a boy under two years old who had a stem cell transplant for SCID, so the T cells may come from the graft donor.

The V call is TRBV5-1, the J call TRBJ2-3; no clear D gene. Germline CDR1 SGHRS, CDR2 YFSETQ. The CDR3 sequence is 13 residues long. V dropped 4 bases and J dropped 2 bases, with 8 bases sitting between them. The CDR3 DNA reads TGCGCCAGCAGCCCAGACCTCACAGATACGCAGTATTTT. Amino acids: CASSPDLTDTQYF.

The rearrangement joins TRBV20-1 to TRBJ2-3; D uncertain. CDR3 length: 14 residues. From germline, CDR1 is DFQATT and CDR2 SNEGSKA (reference sequence). The CDR3, as DNA: TGCAGCCCTAAAGTGGTAGCTGGCACAGATACGCAGTATTTT. It translates to CSPKVVAGTDTQYF.

V is TRBV28 and J is TRBJ1-4, with D maybe TRBD1 (5 bases). Looked up from germline, CDR1 is MDHEN and CDR2 is SYDVKM. CDR3 length equals 15 residues. The V end was cut by 6 bases, the J end by 4 bases, with 15 bases between. CDR3 sequence (DNA): TGTGCCAGCAGCCTCCCAAGGGGAGGTAATGAAAAACTGTTTTTT. Residues: CASSLPRGGNEKLFF.

This sequence joins TRBV5-1 and TRBJ1-1, with a possible D match to TRBD1 (6 bases). Trimming left V 0 bases short and J 1 base short, with 19 bases between. CDR1 and CDR2 from the germline V gene are SGHRS and YFSETQ. The length of the CDR3 is 18 residues. The CDR3 loop reads CASSLASGPGARNTEAFF. CDR3 DNA sequence: TGCGCCAGCAGCTTGGCCTCGGGGCCAGGGGCCCGGAACACTGAAGCTTTCTTT.

This rearrangement joins TRBV12-3 or TRBV12-4 to TRBJ2-7; D unclear. Trimming took off 3 bases at V and 4 bases at J, with 10 bases between the two ends. The CDR3 spans 13 residues. CDR3 residues: CASSFVGRYEQYF. The CDR3 nucleotides read TGTGCCAGCAGTTTCGTTGGGCGATACGAGCAGTACTTC.

The chain links TRBV7-2 to TRBJ2-3; 12 bases are a match to TRBD2. Germline values: CDR1 SGHTA, CDR2 FQGNSA. V lost 6 bases and J lost 0; bases outside the gene matches: 7. The CDR3 is 17 residues long. Here the CDR3 DNA reads TGTGCCAGCAGGAGGCTAGCGGGGGGGCTCAGCACAGATACGCAGTATTTT. Amino acid sequence: CASRRLAGGLSTDTQYF. Together with reference TRBV7-2 and TRBJ2-3, the CDR3 gives the full variable domain: GAGVSQSPSNKVTEKGKDVELRCDPISGHTALYWYRQSLGQGLEFLIYFQGNSAPDKSGLPSDRFSAERTGGSVSTLTIQRTQQEDSAVYLCASRRLAGGLSTDTQYFGPGTRLTVL.

The V call is TRBV24-1, the J call TRBJ1-2; possible D gene TRBD1, 6 bases. The CDR3 sequence is 12 residues long. V was trimmed by 6 bases and J by 7 bases, leaving 11 bases between them. Germline CDR1 and CDR2: KGHDR and SFDVKD. The CDR3 DNA is TGTGCCACCAGTTCGGACAGTACTGGCTACACCTTC. It specifies CATSSDSTGYTF.

This clonotype turned up a few times. The chain couples TRBV9 to TRBJ2-1; TRBD1 matches 7 bases. Germline V gene lookup returns CDR1 SGDLS and CDR2 YYNGEE. The junction had 6 bases not matched to a gene; V was cut back by 2 bases and J by 4 bases. There are 15 residues in the CDR3. CDR3 nucleotide sequence: TGTGCCAGCAGCGTTCAGGGGGACCCTTACAATGAGCAGTTCTTC. Translated: CASSVQGDPYNEQFF.

This clonotype has a handful of counts. The chain recombines TRBV4-1 with TRBJ2-7; D is ambiguous. The germline CDR1 and CDR2 sequences are MGHRA and YSYEKL. Trimming stripped 4 bases from V and 5 bases from J, with 12 bases between. This CDR3 has 13 amino acids. The CDR3 protein is CASSPPADDEQYF. CDR3 bases: TGCGCCAGCAGCCCCCCGGCCGATGACGAGCAGTACTTC.

The rearrangement links TRBV12-3 or TRBV12-4 to TRBJ1-5; D is unclear. The CDR3 has 14 amino acids. Trimming took 4 bases from V and 3 from J, leaving 10 bases between them. The CDR3 nucleotides are TGTGCCAGCAGTTCCAATCTTGTCAATCAGCCCCAGCATTTT. Its translation: CASSSNLVNQPQHF.

The chain joins TRBV5-1 to TRBJ1-2; possibly TRBD1 for D (5 bases). The CDR3 is made up of 14 amino acids. Germline-derived CDR1 and CDR2 are SGHRS and YFSETQ. The V gene lost 0 bases and the J gene lost 0 bases, with 6 bases spanning the gap. CDR3 region: CASSLDRTNYGYTF. The CDR3 DNA follows: TGCGCCAGCAGCTTGGACAGGACTAACTATGGCTACACCTTC.

This chain uses TRBV7-2 with TRBJ2-7; D ambiguous. The CDR3 spans 11 residues. Trimming removed 5 bases from V and 9 bases from J, with 11 bases in between. Germline V gene sequence: CDR1 SGHTA, CDR2 FQGNSA. The CDR3 protein is CASSTSAGQYF. CDR3 coding DNA: TGTGCCAGCAGCACCTCAGCCGGGCAGTACTTC.

This clonotype came up a few times. This sequence joins TRBV11-2 and TRBJ2-1, with a possible D match to TRBD2 (5 bases). Trimming took 5 bases from V and 2 from J, leaving 25 bases between them. CDR3 length: 19 residues. Germline assignment: CDR1 SGHAT and CDR2 FQNNGV. CDR3 protein: CASSRTRVVGVSTYNEQFF. As DNA, the CDR3 is TGTGCCAGCAGCCGCACCCGAGTTGTCGGGGTATCGACCTACAATGAGCAGTTCTTC.

The rearrangement joins TRBV10-1 to TRBJ2-1; 8 bases match TRBD2. The CDR3 contains 15 residues. The junction had 14 bases not matched to a gene; V was cut back by 8 bases and J by 8 bases. Germline CDR1 WNHNN, CDR2 SYGVQD (reference sequence). The CDR3 DNA sequence: TGCGCCAGCCCACAGGGAGCGGGGGAGGTCTATGAGCAGTTCTTC. Its translation: CASPQGAGEVYEQFF.

The chain combines TRBV28 with TRBJ1-2; no clear D gene. Germline V gene data show CDR1 as MDHEN and CDR2 as SYDVKM. V shed 6 bases and J shed 4 bases, with 18 bases lying between them. CDR3 length: 15 amino acids. This CDR3 reads CASRSQLPGLYGYTF. CDR3 DNA sequence: TGTGCCAGCAGGTCCCAACTCCCGGGCCTCTATGGCTACACCTTC.

J is TRBJ2-5 and V is TRBV7-9, with TRBD2 matching 12 bases. The junction had 7 bases not matched to a gene; V was cut back by 3 bases and J by 8 bases. This CDR3 comprises 15 residues. Germline V CDR1 and CDR2: SEHNR, FQNEAQ (reference sequence). The CDR3 is CASSFGLAGPVTQYF. The DNA for the CDR3 is TGTGCCAGCAGCTTTGGACTAGCGGGGCCTGTTACCCAGTACTTC.

The rearrangement links TRBV1 to TRBJ2-7; the DNA was not used to check the table's D call, TRBD1. TRBV1 counts as a pseudogene. This CDR3 is 13 amino acids long. The CDR3 nucleotides are TGCACCAGCAGCCTGGTCAGGGGTTACGAGCAGTACTTC. The encoded protein is CTSSLVRGYEQYF.

This clonotype was seen only a few times. The rearrangement joins TRBV9 to TRBJ1-1, with a weak D call TRBD1 (6 bases). V gave up 4 bases and J gave up 5 bases, with 18 bases separating them. The CDR3 totals 15 residues. The germline V gene has CDR1 SGDLS and CDR2 YYNGEE. CDR3 sequence (DNA): TGTGCCAGCAGCCCCGTGGGGGGGCGGGCAACTGAAGCTTTCTTT. Amino acid sequence: CASSPVGGRATEAFF.

This clonotype was seen just once. The chain combines TRBV7-2 with TRBJ2-2; D gene unclear. Germline-derived CDR1 and CDR2 are SGHTA and FQGNSA. Trimming shortened V by 5 bases and J by 7 bases, and 8 bases separated the two germline ends. The CDR3 consists of 12 residues. CDR3 DNA sequence: TGTGCCAGCAGCACCGCTAACGGGGAGCTGTTTTTT. This translates into CASSTANGELFF.

This clonotype was detected only a few times. The chain links TRBV12-3 or TRBV12-4 to TRBJ1-2; D may be TRBD1 (5 bases). The V and J ends lost 6 bases and 4 bases respectively, with 12 bases between them. The CDR3 spans 13 residues. The CDR3 nucleotides read TGTGCCAGCAGCCGCGGGACGGTCTATGGCTACACCTTC. Protein: CASSRGTVYGYTF.

In its sample, this clonotype was seen many times. J is TRBJ2-1 and V is TRBV2; the D call may be TRBD1 or TRBD2 (5 bases each). Germline V gene sequence: CDR1 SNHLY, CDR2 FYNNEI. This CDR3 region has 16 residues. Trimming took 0 bases from V and 5 from J, leaving 14 bases between them. In nucleotides, the CDR3 is TGTGCCAGCAGTGAAGCGTGGGGGACGGACGACAATGAGCAGTTCTTC. As protein: CASSEAWGTDDNEQFF.

This clonotype was picked up a small number of times. V gene TRBV5-1 combines with J gene TRBJ2-7, with TRBD2 matching 9 bases. The germline gives CDR1 SGHRS, CDR2 YFSETQ. This CDR3 is built from 15 residues. V shed 2 bases, J shed 0 bases, and the junction held 3 bases outside the gene matches. This CDR3 reads CASSFLAGDSYEQYF. CDR3 coding DNA: TGCGCCAGCAGCTTCTTAGCGGGGGACTCCTACGAGCAGTACTTC.

The chain is built from TRBV4-1 and TRBJ2-2; D is unclear. CDR3 length equals 15 residues. In germline, CDR1 is MGHRA, CDR2 YSYEKL. V was trimmed by 2 bases and J by 4 bases, leaving 11 bases between them. In nucleotides, the CDR3 is TGCGCCAGCAGCCAAAGGCCAGTATTCACCGGGGAGCTGTTTTTT. Translation gives CASSQRPVFTGELFF.

The chain is built from TRBV5-1 and TRBJ1-1; TRBD1 matches at 7 bases. Germline CDR1 is SGHRS and CDR2 is YFSETQ. Losses at the gene ends were 0 bases for V and 3 bases for J; bases not matched to a gene: 8. This CDR3 spans 16 amino acids. The CDR3 is CASSLDRGEGHTEAFF. The CDR3 DNA follows: TGCGCCAGCAGCTTGGACAGGGGAGAAGGTCACACTGAAGCTTTCTTT.

The chain links TRBV4-1 to TRBJ2-2, with D perhaps TRBD1 (6 bases). CDR3 length equals 22 residues. The V gene lost 0 bases and the J gene lost 2 bases, with 28 bases spanning the gap. Germline V lookup: CDR1 MGHRA, CDR2 YSYEKL. CDR3 sequence: CASSQEGGGQKYPDPNTGELFF. CDR3 coding DNA: TGCGCCAGCAGCCAAGAAGGCGGCGGACAGAAGTACCCCGATCCCAACACCGGGGAGCTGTTTTTT.

V gene TRBV2 combines with J gene TRBJ2-7; D is perhaps TRBD1 or TRBD2 (6 bases each). The germline V gene encodes CDR1 SNHLY and CDR2 FYNNEI. The V end was cut by 6 bases, the J end by 2 bases, with 29 bases between. This CDR3 spans 19 amino acids. CDR3 nucleotide sequence: TGTGCCAGCAGCCCCGGGGGCCGGGCAGGGAATCTGGACCCCTACGAGCAGTACTTC. It translates to CASSPGGRAGNLDPYEQYF.